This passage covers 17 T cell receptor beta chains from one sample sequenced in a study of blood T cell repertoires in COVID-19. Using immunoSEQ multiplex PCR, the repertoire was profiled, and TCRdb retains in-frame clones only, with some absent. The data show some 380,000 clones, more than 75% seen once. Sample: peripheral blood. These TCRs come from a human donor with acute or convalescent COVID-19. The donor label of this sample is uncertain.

The CDR3 loop reads CASSVFRGAGNTIYF. CDR3 in DNA: TGTGCCAGCAGTGTTTTCAGAGGAGCGGGAAACACCATATATTTT. The chain uses TRBV6-4 and TRBJ1-3; D not certain. The CDR3 is 15 amino acids. The V gene's germline CDR1 is MRHNA and CDR2 SNTAGT. Trimming removed 4 bases from V and 4 bases from J, with 14 bases in between.

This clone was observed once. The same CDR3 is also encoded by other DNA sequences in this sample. The CDR3 protein is CAISESGGYGYTF. CDR3 sequence (DNA): TGTGCCATCAGTGAGTCAGGGGGTTACGGCTACACCTTC. The chain has TRBV10-3 and TRBJ1-2; possibly TRBD1 for D (6 bases). CDR1 is ENHRY and CDR2 is SYGVKD in the germline V gene. The CDR3 has 13 residues. V was pared by 0 bases and J by 8 bases, with 10 bases between.

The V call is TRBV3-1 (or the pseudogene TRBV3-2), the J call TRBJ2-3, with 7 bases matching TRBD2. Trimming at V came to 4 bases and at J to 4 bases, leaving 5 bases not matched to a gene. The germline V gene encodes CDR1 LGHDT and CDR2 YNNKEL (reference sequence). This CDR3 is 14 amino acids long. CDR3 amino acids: CASSPARGADTQYF. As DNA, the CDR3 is TGTGCCAGCAGCCCGGCCCGGGGGGCAGATACGCAGTATTTT.

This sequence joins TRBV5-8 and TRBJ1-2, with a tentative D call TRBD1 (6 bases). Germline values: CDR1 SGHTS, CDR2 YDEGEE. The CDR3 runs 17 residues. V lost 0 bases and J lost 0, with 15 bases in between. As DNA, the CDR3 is TGTGCCAGCAGCTTGGGTGGGACCCAGGGGACTAACTATGGCTACACCTTC. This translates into CASSLGGTQGTNYGYTF.

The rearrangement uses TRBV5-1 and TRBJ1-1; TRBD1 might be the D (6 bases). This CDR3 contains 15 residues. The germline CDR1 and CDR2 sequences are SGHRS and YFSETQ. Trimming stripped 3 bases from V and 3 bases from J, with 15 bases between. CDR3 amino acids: CASSYTQGPYTEAFF. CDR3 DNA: TGCGCCAGCAGCTACACACAGGGTCCATACACTGAAGCTTTCTTT.

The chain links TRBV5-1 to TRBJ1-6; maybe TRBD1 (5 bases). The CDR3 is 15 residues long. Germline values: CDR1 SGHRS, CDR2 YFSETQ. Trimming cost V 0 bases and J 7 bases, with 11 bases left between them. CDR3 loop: CASSLVGGRNSPLHF. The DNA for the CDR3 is TGCGCCAGCAGCTTGGTCGGGGGACGAAATTCACCCCTCCACTTT.

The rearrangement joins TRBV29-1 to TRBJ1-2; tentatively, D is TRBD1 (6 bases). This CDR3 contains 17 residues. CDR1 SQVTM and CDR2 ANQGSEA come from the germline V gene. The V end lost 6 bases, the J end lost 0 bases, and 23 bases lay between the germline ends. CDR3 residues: CSVGKGGGGSANYGYTF. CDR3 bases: TGCAGCGTCGGGAAAGGAGGGGGAGGGTCAGCTAACTATGGCTACACCTTC.

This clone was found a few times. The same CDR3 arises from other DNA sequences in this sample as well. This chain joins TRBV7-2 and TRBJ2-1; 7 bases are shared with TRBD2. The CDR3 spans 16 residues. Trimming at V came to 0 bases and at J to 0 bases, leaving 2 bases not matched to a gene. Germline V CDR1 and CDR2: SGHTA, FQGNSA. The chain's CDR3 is CASSLAGGPSYNEQFF. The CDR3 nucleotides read TGTGCCAGCAGCTTAGCGGGAGGGCCCTCCTACAATGAGCAGTTCTTC.

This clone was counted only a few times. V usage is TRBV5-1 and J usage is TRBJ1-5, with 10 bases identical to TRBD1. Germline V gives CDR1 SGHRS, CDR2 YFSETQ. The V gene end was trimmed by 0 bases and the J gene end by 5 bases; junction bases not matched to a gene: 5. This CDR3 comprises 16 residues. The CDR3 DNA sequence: TGCGCCAGCAGCTTGGGGGACAGGGGTGTTGATCAGCCCCAGCATTTT. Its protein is CASSLGDRGVDQPQHF. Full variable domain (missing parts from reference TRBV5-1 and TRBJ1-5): KAGVTQTPRYLIKTRGQQVTLSCSPISGHRSVSWYQQTPGQGLQFLFEYFSETQRNKGNFPGRFSGRQFSNSRSEMNVSTLELGDSALYLCASSLGDRGVDQPQHFGDGTRLSIL.

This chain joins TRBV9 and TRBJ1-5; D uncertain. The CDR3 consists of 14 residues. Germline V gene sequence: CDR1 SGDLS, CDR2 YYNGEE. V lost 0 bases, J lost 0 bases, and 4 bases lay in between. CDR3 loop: CASSVGYSNQPQHF. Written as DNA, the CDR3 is TGTGCCAGCAGCGTAGGTTATAGCAATCAGCCCCAGCATTTT.

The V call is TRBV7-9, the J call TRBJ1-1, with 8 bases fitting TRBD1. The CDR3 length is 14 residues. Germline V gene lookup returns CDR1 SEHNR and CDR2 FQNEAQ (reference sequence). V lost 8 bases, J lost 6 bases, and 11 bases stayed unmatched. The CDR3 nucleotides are TGTGCCAGCGGGAGGGCAGGGGGCCTCGCTGAAGCTTTCTTT. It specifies CASGRAGGLAEAFF.

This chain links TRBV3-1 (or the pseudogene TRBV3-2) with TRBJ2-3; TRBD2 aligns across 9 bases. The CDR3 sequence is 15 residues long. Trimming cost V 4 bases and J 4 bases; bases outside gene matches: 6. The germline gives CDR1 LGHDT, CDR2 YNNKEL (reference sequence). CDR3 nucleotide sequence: TGTGCCAGCAGCCGAGCGGGGGGCGCCGCAGATACGCAGTATTTT. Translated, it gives CASSRAGGAADTQYF.

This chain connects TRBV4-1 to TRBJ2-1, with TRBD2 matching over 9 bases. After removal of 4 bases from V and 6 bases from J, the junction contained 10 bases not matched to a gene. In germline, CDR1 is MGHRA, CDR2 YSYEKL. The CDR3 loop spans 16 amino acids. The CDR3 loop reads CASSRLVGGGANEQFF. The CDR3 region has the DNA TGCGCCAGCAGCCGCCTAGTCGGCGGGGGGGCCAATGAGCAGTTCTTC.

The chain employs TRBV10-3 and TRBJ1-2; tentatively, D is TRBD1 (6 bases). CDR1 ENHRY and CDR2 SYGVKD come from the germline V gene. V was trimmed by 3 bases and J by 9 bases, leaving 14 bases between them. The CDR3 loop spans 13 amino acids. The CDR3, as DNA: TGTGCCATCAGTGAAAACAGGGAAGTCAGCTACACCTTC. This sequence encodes CAISENREVSYTF.

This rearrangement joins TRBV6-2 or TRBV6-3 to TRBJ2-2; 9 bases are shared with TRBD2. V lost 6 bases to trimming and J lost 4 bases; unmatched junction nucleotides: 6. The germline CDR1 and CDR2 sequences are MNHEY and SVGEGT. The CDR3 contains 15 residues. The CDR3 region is CASSSSGVPTGELFF. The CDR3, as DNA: TGTGCCAGCAGCTCTAGCGGGGTCCCCACCGGGGAGCTGTTTTTT.

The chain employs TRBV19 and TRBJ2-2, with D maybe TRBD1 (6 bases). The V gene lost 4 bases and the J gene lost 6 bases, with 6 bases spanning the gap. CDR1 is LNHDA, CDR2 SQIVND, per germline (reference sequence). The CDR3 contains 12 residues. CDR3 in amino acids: CASSNRAGELFF. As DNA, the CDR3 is TGTGCCAGTAGTAACAGGGCCGGGGAGCTGTTTTTT. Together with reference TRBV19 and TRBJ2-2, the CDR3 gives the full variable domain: DGGITQSPKYLFRKEGQNVTLSCEQNLNHDAMYWYRQDPGQGLRLIYYSQIVNDFQKGDIAEGYSVSREKKESFPLTVTSAQKNPTAFYLCASSNRAGELFFGEGSRLTVL.

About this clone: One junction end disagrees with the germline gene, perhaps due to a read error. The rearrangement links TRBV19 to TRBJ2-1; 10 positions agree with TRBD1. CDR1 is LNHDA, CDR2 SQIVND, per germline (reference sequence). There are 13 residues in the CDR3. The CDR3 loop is CASSSGTGAPRVF. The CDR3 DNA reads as TGTGCCAGTAGTTCGGGGACAGGGGCTCCCAGGGTCTTC.